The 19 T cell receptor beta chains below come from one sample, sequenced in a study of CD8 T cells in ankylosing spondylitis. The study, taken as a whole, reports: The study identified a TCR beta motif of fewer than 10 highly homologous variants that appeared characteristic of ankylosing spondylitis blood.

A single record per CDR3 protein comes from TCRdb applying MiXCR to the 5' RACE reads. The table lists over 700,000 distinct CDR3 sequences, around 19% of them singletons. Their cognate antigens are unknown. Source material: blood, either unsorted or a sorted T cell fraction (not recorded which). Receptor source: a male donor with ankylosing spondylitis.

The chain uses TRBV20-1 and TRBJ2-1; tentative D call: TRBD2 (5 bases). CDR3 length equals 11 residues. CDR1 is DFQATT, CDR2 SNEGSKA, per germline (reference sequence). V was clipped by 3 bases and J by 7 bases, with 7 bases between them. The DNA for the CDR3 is TGCAGTGCTAGTCCGGGGAATGAGCAGTTCTTC. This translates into CSASPGNEQFF.

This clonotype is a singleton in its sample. The CDR3, as DNA: TGCAGTGCTGGGACTAGCGGGAGCCCCGGGGAGCTGTTTTTT. Its protein product is CSAGTSGSPGELFF. J is TRBJ2-2 and V is TRBV20-1; TRBD2 aligns across 14 bases. The CDR3 has 14 residues. V was clipped by 5 bases and J by 6 bases; unmatched bases: 2. From germline, CDR1 is DFQATT and CDR2 SNEGSKA (reference sequence).

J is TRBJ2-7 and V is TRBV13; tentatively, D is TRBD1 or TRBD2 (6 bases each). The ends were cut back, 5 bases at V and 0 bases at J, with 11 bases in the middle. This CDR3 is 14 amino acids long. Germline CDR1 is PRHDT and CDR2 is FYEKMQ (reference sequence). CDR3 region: CASSAGHSSYEQYF. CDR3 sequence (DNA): TGTGCCAGCAGCGCGGGACACAGCTCCTACGAGCAGTACTTC.

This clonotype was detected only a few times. CDR3: CASSLVPRDTPTGELFF. DNA for the CDR3: TGCGCCAGCAGCTTGGTCCCCCGGGACACACCCACCGGGGAGCTGTTTTTT. This chain uses TRBV5-1 with TRBJ2-2, with D possibly being TRBD1 (6 bases). The germline V gene encodes CDR1 SGHRS and CDR2 YFSETQ. The CDR3 consists of 17 residues. V was trimmed by 0 bases and J by 4 bases, leaving 16 bases between them.

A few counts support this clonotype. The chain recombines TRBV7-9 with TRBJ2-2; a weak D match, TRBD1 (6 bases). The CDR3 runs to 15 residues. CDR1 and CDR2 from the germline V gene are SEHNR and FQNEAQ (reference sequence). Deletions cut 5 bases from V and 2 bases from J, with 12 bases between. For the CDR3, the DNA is TGTGCCAGCAGCATACGACAGGCCAACACCGGGGAGCTGTTTTTT. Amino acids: CASSIRQANTGELFF. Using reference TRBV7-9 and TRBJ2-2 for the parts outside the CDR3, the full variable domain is DTGVSQNPRHKITKRGQNVTFRCDPISEHNRLYWYRQTLGQGPEFLTYFQNEAQLEKSRLLSDRFSAERPKGSFSTLEIQRTEQGDSAMYLCASSIRQANTGELFFGEGSRLTVL.

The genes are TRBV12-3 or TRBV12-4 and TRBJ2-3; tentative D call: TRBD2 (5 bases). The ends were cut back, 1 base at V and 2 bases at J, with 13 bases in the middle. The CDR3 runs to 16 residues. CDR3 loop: CASSLGGRKPTDTQYF. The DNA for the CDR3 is TGTGCCAGCAGTTTAGGAGGGCGCAAACCCACAGATACGCAGTATTTT.

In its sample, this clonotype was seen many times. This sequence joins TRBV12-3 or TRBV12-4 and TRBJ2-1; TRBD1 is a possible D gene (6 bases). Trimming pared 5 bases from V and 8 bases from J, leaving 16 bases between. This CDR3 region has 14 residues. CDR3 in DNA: TGTGCCAGCAGTCTCGTGGGGGCCAGGGATGAGCAGTTCTTC. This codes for CASSLVGARDEQFF.

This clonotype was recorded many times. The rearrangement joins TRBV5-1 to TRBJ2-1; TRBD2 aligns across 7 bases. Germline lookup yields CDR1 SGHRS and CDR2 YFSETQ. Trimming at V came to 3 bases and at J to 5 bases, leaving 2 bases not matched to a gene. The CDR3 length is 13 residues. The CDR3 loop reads CASSYRGDNEQFF. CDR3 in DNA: TGCGCCAGCAGCTACCGGGGGGACAATGAGCAGTTCTTC.

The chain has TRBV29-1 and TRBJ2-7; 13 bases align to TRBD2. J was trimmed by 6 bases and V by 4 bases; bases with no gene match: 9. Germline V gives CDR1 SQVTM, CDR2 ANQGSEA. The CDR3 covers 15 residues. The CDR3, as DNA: TGCAGCGTTGGTTGGACTAGCGGGAGCAGCTCCGAGCAGTACTTC. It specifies CSVGWTSGSSSEQYF.

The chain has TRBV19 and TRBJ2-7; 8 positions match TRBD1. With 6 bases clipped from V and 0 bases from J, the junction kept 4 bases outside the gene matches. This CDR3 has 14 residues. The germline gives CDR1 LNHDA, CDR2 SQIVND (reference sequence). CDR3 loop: CASSGTGHSYEQYF. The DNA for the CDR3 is TGTGCCAGTAGCGGGACAGGCCACTCCTACGAGCAGTACTTC.

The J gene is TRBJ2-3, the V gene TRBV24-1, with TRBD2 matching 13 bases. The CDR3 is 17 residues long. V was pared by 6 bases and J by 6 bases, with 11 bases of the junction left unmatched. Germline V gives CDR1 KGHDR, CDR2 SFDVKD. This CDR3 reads CATSTSGRAVGPDTQYF. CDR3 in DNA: TGTGCCACCAGTACTAGCGGGAGGGCCGTAGGGCCGGATACGCAGTATTTT.

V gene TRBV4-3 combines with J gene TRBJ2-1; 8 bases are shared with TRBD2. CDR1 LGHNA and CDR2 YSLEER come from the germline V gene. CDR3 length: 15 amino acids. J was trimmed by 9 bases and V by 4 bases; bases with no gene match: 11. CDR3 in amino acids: CASSPGTRDDGEQFF. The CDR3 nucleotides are TGCGCCAGCAGCCCCGGGACTAGAGATGACGGTGAGCAGTTCTTC.

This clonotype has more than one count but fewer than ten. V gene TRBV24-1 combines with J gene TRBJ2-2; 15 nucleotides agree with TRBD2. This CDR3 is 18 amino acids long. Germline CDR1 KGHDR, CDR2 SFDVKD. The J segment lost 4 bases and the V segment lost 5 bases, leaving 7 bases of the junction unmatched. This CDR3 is CATSGRTSGRGGTGELFF. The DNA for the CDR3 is TGTGCCACCAGTGGCAGGACTAGCGGGAGGGGCGGCACCGGGGAGCTGTTTTTT.

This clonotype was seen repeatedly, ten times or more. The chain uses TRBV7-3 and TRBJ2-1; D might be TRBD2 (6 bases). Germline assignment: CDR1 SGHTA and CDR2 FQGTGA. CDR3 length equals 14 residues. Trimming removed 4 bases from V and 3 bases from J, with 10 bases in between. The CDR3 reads CASSSTGGYNEQFF. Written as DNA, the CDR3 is TGTGCCAGCAGCTCTACCGGGGGCTACAATGAGCAGTTCTTC.

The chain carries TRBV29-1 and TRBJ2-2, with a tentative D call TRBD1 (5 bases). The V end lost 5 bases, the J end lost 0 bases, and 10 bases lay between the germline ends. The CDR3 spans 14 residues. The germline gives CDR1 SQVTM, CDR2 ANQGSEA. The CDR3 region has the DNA TGCAGCGTTTTGGGGCTATCGAACACCGGGGAGCTGTTTTTT. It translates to CSVLGLSNTGELFF.

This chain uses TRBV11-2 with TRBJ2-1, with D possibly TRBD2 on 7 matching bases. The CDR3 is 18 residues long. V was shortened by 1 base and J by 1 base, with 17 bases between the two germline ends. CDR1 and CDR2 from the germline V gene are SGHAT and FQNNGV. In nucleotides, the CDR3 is TGTGCCAGCAGCTTAGGGTACTGGGGGAGGGGGTCCTACAATGAGCAGTTCTTC. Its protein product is CASSLGYWGRGSYNEQFF.

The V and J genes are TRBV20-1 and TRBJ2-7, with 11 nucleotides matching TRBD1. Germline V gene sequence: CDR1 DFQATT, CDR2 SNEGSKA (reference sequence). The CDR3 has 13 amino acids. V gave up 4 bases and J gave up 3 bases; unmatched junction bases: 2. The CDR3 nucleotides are TGCAGTGCTACGGGACAGGGGGGCTACGAGCAGTACTTC. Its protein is CSATGQGGYEQYF.

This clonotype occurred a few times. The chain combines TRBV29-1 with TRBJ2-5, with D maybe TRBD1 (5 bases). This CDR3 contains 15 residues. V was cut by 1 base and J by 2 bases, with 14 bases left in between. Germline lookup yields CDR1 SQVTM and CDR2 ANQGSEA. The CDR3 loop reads CSVEVAGNQQETQYF. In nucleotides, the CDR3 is TGCAGCGTTGAAGTTGCAGGGAACCAACAAGAGACCCAGTACTTC.

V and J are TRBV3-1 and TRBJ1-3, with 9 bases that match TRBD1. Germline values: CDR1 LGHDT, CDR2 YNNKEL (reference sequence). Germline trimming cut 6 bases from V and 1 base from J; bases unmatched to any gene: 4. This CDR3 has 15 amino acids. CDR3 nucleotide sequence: TGTGCCAGCAGGAGACAGGGGGAATCTGGAAACACCATATATTTT. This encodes CASRRQGESGNTIYF.